This T cell receptor (beta chain) is from a study of CD8 T cells in Susac syndrome. Study details: Among sequenced Susac syndrome patients, roughly 6 had active disease and about 8 were in remission.

CDR1 and CDR2 from the germline V gene are SQVTM and ANQGSEA. CDR3 size: 15 residues. With 6 bases clipped from V and 2 bases from J, the junction kept 8 bases outside the gene matches. RNA in amounts of roughly 0.45 to 1 ug was reverse transcribed with random hexamers. TCRdb reprocessed the immunoSEQ multiplex PCR reads with MiXCR, giving one entry per CDR3 protein. This table holds tens of thousands of distinct CDR3 sequences, 93% found once. Sequencing used CD4+ T cells from PBMCs. The chain is built from TRBV29-1 and TRBJ2-3, with 10 bases that match TRBD1. The source of this sequence is a human donor with Susac syndrome. CDR3 in amino acids: CSVVDRGKNTDTQYF. CDR3 sequence (DNA): TGCAGCGTCGTGGACAGGGGGAAGAACACAGATACGCAGTATTTT.